This TCR beta chain was obtained from a study of blood T cells in healthy people across ages. A second about 6 to 12 cycle PCR used barcoded and J-beta primers. One entry per CDR3 protein results from TCRdb running MiXCR on the 5' RACE reads. The sample carries about 2 million distinct CDR3 sequences, about 50% recorded once. This clonotype showed up just a few times. Per germline, CDR1 DFQATT and CDR2 SNEGSKA (reference sequence). The CDR3 extends over 17 amino acids. The junction had 5 bases not matched to a gene; V was cut back by 0 bases and J by 0 bases. The receptor's source is a woman aged 40 to 50 in good health. Sequenced material: blood. The rearrangement uses TRBV20-1 and TRBJ2-3; 11 bases map to TRBD2. CDR3 sequence reads: CSAREGLADQSTDTQYF. As DNA, the CDR3 is TGCAGTGCTAGAGAGGGACTAGCGGATCAGAGCACAGATACGCAGTATTTT.